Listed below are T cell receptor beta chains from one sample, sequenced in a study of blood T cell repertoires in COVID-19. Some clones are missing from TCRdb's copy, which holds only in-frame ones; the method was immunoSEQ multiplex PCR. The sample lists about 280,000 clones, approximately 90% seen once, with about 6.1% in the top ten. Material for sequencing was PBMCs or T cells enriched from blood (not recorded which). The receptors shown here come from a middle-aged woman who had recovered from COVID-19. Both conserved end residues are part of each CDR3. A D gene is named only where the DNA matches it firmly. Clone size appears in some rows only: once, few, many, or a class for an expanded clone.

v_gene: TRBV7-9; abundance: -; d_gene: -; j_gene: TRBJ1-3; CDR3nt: TGTGCCAGCAGCTTGGCACAGGGAAACACCATATATTTT; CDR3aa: CASSLAQGNTIYF
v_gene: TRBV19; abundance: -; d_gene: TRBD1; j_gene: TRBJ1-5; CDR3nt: TGTGCCAGTAGAAGCTACACAGGGGTCAATCAGCCCCAGCATTTT; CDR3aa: CASRSYTGVNQPQHF
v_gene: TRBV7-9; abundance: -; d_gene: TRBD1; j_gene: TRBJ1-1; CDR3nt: TGTGCCAGCAGCCGGCACACAAAGGAGGGACAGAAGAACACTGAAGCTTTCTTT; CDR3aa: CASSRHTKEGQKNTEAFF
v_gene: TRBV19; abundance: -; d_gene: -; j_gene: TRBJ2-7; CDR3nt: TGTGCCAGTAGTACAGGGGCGGAATACGAGCAGTACTTC; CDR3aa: CASSTGAEYEQYF
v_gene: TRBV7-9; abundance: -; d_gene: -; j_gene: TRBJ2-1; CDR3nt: TGTGCCAGCAGCTTAGGGACAGAAAATGAGCAGTTCTTC; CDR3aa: CASSLGTENEQFF
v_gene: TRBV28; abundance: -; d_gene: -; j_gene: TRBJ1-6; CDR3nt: TGTGCCAGCAGGACCGCGGACACCAATTCACCCCTCCACTTT; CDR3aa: CASRTADTNSPLHF
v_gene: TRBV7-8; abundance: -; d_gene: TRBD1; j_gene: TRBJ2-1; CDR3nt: TGTGCCAGCGGCCGGTGGGGACAGGGTTCCAATGAGCAGTTCTTC; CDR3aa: CASGRWGQGSNEQFF
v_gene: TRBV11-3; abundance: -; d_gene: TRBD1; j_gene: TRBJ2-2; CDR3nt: TGTGCCAGCAGCCCAGGACAGGGGGAGACCGGGGAGCTGTTTTTT; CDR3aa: CASSPGQGETGELFF
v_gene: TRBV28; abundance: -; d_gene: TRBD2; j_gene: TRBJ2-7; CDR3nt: TGTGCCAGCAGTTTAAGAGGACTAGCGGGACAGGGGCTGCACGAGCAGTACTTC; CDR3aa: CASSLRGLAGQGLHEQYF
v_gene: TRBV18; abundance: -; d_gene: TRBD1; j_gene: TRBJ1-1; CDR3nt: TGTGCCAGCTCACCACCGTGGAGGGGGCAGGGCGACACTGAAGCTTTCTTT; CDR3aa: CASSPPWRGQGDTEAFF
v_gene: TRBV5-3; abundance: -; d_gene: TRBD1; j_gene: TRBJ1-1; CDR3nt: TGTGCCAGAAGCCGGACAGGGGGCATGTACACTGAAGCTTTCTTT; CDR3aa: CARSRTGGMYTEAFF
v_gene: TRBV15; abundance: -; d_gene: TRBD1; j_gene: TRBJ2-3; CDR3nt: TGTGCCACCAGCAGGGACAGGGGCACAGATACGCAGTATTTT; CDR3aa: CATSRDRGTDTQYF
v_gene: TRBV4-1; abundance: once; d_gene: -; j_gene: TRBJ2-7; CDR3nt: TGCGCCAGCAGCCAGGGGACCGGGACAGAGCAGTACTTC; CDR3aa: CASSQGTGTEQYF
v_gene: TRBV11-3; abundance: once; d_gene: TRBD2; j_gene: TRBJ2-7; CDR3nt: TGTGCCAGCAGCTTGGGTCTAGCGGAACCTAACCACGAGCAGTACTTC; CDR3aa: CASSLGLAEPNHEQYF
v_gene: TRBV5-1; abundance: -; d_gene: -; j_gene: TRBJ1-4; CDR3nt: TGCGCCAGCAGAGTTTCAGCAACTAATGAAAAACTGTTTTTT; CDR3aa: CASRVSATNEKLFF
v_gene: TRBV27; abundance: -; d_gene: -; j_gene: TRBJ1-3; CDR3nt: TGTGCCAGCAGTCCTAGGGCCGGGAAGCAAAACACCATATATTTT; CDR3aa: CASSPRAGKQNTIYF
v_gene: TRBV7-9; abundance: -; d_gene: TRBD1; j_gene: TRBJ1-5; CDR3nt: TGTGCCAGCAGCCGCATGGGACAGGACCCCAATCAGCCCCAGCATTTT; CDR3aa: CASSRMGQDPNQPQHF
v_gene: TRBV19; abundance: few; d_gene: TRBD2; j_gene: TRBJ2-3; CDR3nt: TGTGCCAGTACCCCCCTGGGGGGGCTAGCGGGAGCAGATACGCAGTATTTT; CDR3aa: CASTPLGGLAGADTQYF
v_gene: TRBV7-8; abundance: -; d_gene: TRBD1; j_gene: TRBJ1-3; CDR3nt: TGTGCCAGCAGCTTAGGGGGGACAGGGGGAAACACCATATATTTT; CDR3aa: CASSLGGTGGNTIYF
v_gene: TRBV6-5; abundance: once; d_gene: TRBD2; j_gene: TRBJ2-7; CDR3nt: TGTGCCAGTAGACCGCATGGGCGCGGGAGGAATGAGCAGTACTTC; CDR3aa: CASRPHGRGRNEQYF
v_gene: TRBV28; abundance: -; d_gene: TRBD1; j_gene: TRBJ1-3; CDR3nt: TGTGCCAGCGTTAGACAGGGTAGTGTTGGAAACACCATATATTTT; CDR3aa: CASVRQGSVGNTIYF
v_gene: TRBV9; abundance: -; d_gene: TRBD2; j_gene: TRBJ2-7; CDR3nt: TGTGCCAGCAGCGTGGGACTAGCGGGACTTCTCGAGCAGTACTTC; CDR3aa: CASSVGLAGLLEQYF
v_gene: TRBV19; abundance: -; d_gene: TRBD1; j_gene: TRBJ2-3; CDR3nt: TGTGCAAGTACGGCGCAGGGGGCCACAGATACGCAGTATTTT; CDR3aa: CASTAQGATDTQYF
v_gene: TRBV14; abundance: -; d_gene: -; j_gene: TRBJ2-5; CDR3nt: TGTGCCAGCAGCCACCCCGTAGGGGGGGCGCTCTCCGAGACCCAGTACTTC; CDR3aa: CASSHPVGGALSETQYF
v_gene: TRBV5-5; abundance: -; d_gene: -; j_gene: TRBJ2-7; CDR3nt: TGTGCCAGCACCTCTTCCCAGGGCTACGAGCAGTACTTC; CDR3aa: CASTSSQGYEQYF
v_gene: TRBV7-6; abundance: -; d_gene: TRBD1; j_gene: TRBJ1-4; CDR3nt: TGTGCCAGCAGCTTCCTTACCCCGGGACAGACGGAACTGTTTTTT; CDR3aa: CASSFLTPGQTELFF
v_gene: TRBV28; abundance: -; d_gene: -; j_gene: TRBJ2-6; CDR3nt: TGTGCCAGCCGCACAAGGGGGACTGGGGCCAACGTCCTGACTTTC; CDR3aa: CASRTRGTGANVLTF
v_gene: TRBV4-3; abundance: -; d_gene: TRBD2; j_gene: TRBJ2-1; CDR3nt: TGCGCCAGCAGCCAAGGTTTCAGGACTAGCGGTTACAATGAGCAGTTCTTC; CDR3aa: CASSQGFRTSGYNEQFF
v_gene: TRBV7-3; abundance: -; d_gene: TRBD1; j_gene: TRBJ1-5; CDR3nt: TGTGCCAGCAGCCCTATCGGACAGGTTGTTAGCAATCAGCCCCAGCATTTT; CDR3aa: CASSPIGQVVSNQPQHF
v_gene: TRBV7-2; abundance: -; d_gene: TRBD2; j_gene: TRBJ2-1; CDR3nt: TGTGCCAGCAGCCCACAATTAGCGGGGACCTACAATGAGCAGTTCTTC; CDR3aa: CASSPQLAGTYNEQFF
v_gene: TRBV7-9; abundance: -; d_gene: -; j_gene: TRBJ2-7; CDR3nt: TGTGCCAGCAGCCCAGACCCCCTAGGCTACGAGCAGTACTTC; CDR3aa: CASSPDPLGYEQYF